The T cell receptor beta chain described here comes from a study of control samples from healthy donors and cancer patients. The germline CDR1 and CDR2 sequences are MDHEN and SYDVKM. Deletions cut 6 bases from V and 7 bases from J, with 13 bases between. CDR3 length: 14 residues. Using immunoSEQ multiplex PCR, the repertoire was profiled, and TCRdb retains in-frame clones only, with some absent. There are more than 85,000 clones in the sample; about 89% occur only once, and around 17% lies in the top ten. The source is a woman aged 45-59 years in good health. The chain joins TRBV28 to TRBJ1-6; perhaps TRBD1 as D (6 bases). The sample was blood. The CDR3 is CASRLYQGNSPLHF. As DNA, the CDR3 is TGTGCCAGCAGGCTCTATCAGGGGAATTCACCCCTCCACTTT.